This record concerns one TCR beta chain sequence. The time point denotes: cycle 4 day 1 (C4D1), after 6 weeks of nivolumab. Each of the patients experienced relapse following autologous stem cell transplantation, and their brentuximab vedotin exposure differed. This CDR3 spans 14 amino acids. The germline CDR1 and CDR2 sequences are LNHDA and SQIVND (reference sequence). V was pared by 2 bases and J by 7 bases, with 6 bases of the junction left unmatched. The data derive from a study of PD-1 blockade in classical Hodgkin lymphoma. Only in-frame clones appear in the TCRdb table, and some are missing; sequencing was by immunoSEQ multiplex PCR. This table has around 50,000 clones, 65% to 80% appearing once.

The sample was peripheral blood mononuclear cells (PBMCs), taken before the fourth cycle of nivolumab. This rearrangement joins TRBV19 to TRBJ1-1, with 8 bases matching TRBD1. This clonotype was sampled from a human donor with classical Hodgkin lymphoma. The CDR3 nucleotides are TGTGCCAGTAGTATAATTCCCAGGGGGCGTGAAGCTTTCTTT. This sequence encodes CASSIIPRGREAFF.